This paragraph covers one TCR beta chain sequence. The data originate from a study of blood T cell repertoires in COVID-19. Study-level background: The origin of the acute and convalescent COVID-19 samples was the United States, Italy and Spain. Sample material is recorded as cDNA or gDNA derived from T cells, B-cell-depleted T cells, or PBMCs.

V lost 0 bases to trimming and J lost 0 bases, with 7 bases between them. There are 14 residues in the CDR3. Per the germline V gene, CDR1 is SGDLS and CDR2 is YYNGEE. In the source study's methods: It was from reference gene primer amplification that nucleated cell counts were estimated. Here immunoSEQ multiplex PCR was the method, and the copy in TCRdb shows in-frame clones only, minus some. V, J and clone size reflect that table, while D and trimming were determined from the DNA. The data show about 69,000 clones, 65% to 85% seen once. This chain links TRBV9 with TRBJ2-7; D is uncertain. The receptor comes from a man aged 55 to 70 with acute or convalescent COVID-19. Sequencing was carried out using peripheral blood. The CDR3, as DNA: TGTGCCAGCAGCGTAGGGTTGAGCTCCTACGAGCAGTACTTC. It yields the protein CASSVGLSSYEQYF.